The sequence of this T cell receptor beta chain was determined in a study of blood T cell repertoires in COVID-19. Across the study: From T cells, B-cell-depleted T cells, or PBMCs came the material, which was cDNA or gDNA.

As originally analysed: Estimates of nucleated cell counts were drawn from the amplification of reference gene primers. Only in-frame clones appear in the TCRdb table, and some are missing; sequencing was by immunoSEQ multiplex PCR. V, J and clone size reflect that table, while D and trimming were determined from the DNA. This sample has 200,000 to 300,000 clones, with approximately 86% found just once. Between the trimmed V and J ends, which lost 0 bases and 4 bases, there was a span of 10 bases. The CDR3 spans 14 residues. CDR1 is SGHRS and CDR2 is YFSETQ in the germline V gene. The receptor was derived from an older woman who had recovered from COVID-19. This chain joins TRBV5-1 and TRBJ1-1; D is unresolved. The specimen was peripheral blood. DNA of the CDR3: TGCGCCAGCAGCTTGGGTTCGTCGGGCACTGAAGCTTTCTTT. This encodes CASSLGSSGTEAFF.